The 12 T cell receptor beta chains in this list originate from one sample, sequenced in a study of molecular identifiers for immune sequencing clone quantification. In TCRdb, the PCR reads were re-called with MiXCR into one record per CDR3 protein. The sample has roughly 300,000 distinct CDR3 sequences, roughly 24% seen once. Sequencing input: naive CD8+ T cells from blood, with Jurkat cell RNA spiked in. Sample subset: FACS-sorted CD8+CD4-CCR7+CD45RA+ naive T cells. All receptors come from a human donor in good health. Some libraries in this study had Jurkat cell RNA spiked in.

The sample holds many counts of this clonotype. The V call is TRBV29-1, the J call TRBJ2-5; TRBD1 matches at 7 bases. The CDR3 runs to 13 residues. V lost 3 bases and J lost 5; bases outside the gene matches: 6. Germline V gives CDR1 SQVTM, CDR2 ANQGSEA. The chain's CDR3 is CSVDLTGSETQYF. DNA of the CDR3: TGCAGCGTTGACCTGACAGGGTCGGAGACCCAGTACTTC.

This clonotype has at least ten counts. The chain uses TRBV12-3 or TRBV12-4 and TRBJ2-2; no clear D. Trimming removed 2 bases from V and 0 bases from J, with 7 bases in between. This CDR3 is 15 amino acids long. As DNA, the CDR3 is TGTGCCAGCAGTTTATTGACGGCGAACACCGGGGAGCTGTTTTTT. This codes for CASSLLTANTGELFF.

The table lists this clonotype with many counts. The chain couples TRBV7-8 to TRBJ2-3; 12 bases line up with TRBD2. The CDR3 sequence is 18 residues long. Germline V gives CDR1 SGHVS, CDR2 FQNEAQ. J was trimmed by 2 bases and V by 5 bases; bases with no gene match: 11. The CDR3 nucleotides are TGTGCCAGCAGCGACTGGCCGGGACTAGCGGGCTCCACAGATACGCAGTATTTT. The encoded protein is CASSDWPGLAGSTDTQYF.

On this clonotype: Because the CDR3 is missing its conserved closing phenylalanine or tryptophan, this is likely a read error. The limits of the CDR3 on the DNA are not certain, so only TCRdb's listed CDR3 is given. V and J are TRBV6-2 or TRBV6-3 and TRBJ2-7; the table names TRBD2, a call not compared with the DNA. The germline V gene has CDR1 MNHEY and CDR2 SVGEGT. Ends included, the CDR3 has 17 residues. This CDR3 reads CASSKPGTSGSLYEQHS.

On this clonotype itself: One junction end does not reproduce the germline sequence, and a read error may be involved. V gene TRBV5-3 combines with J gene TRBJ1-1, with D unresolved. TRBV5-3 has ORF status, its function being uncertain. CDR3 length: 14 amino acids. The CDR3 DNA is TGTGCCAGCAGCTTGACGAACATGAACACTGAAGCTTTCTTT. Translation: CASSLTNMNTEAFF.

In its sample, this clonotype was seen many times. V usage is TRBV19 and J usage is TRBJ1-6, with unresolved D. Between the trimmed V and J ends, which lost 6 bases and 14 bases, there was a span of 11 bases. Germline V gene data show CDR1 as LNHDA and CDR2 as SQIVND (reference sequence). This CDR3 has 11 residues. The CDR3 region is CASRAHLTLHF. CDR3 in DNA: TGTGCCAGTAGGGCCCATCTCACCCTCCACTTT.

Details on this clonotype: This sequence may be a read error, since a much larger clone differs from it by one base. The chain is built from TRBV28 and TRBJ1-1; 10 bases line up with TRBD1. The CDR3 totals 13 residues. Germline V gene data show CDR1 as MDHEN and CDR2 as SYDVKM. CDR3: CVSSVTGGSEAFF. CDR3 coding DNA: TGTGTCAGCAGTGTGACAGGGGGCTCTGAAGCTTTCTTT. Based on the CDR3 plus reference TRBV28 and TRBJ1-1, the full variable domain is DVKVTQSSRYLVKRTGEKVFLECVQDMDHENMFWYRQDPGLGLRLIYFSYDVKMKEKGDIPEGYSVSREKKERFSLILESASTNQTSMYLCVSSVTGGSEAFFGQGTRLTVV.

This clonotype turned up a few times. The chain has TRBV27 and TRBJ2-1; 11 nucleotides agree with TRBD2. From germline, CDR1 is MNHEY and CDR2 SMNVEV (reference sequence). The CDR3 loop spans 17 amino acids. J was trimmed by 2 bases and V by 5 bases; bases with no gene match: 8. The CDR3 region is CASSPWGLAVAYNEQFF. For the CDR3, the DNA is TGTGCCAGCAGTCCCTGGGGACTAGCGGTTGCCTACAATGAGCAGTTCTTC.

Regarding this clonotype: One junction end disagrees with the germline gene, perhaps due to a read error. The chain recombines TRBV3-1 with TRBJ2-3; the D is unclear. Germline CDR1 LGHDT, CDR2 YNNKEL (reference sequence). The length of the CDR3 is 15 residues. In DNA form, the CDR3 reads TGTGCCTGCAGCCAAGAGTTGGGTTTCACAGATACGCAGTATTTT. This encodes CACSQELGFTDTQYF.

Ten or more counts support this clonotype. The V call is TRBV5-6, the J call TRBJ1-2; D gene unclear. CDR1 is SGHDT and CDR2 is YYEEEE in the germline V gene. Trimming pared 1 base from V and 2 bases from J, leaving 15 bases between. The CDR3 has 16 amino acids. The CDR3 DNA reads TGTGCCAGCAGCTTGTCCCCCGGACGGGAGAACTATGGCTACACCTTC. Translation gives CASSLSPGRENYGYTF.

Concerning this clonotype itself: A much larger clonotype is one base distant, so this may be a read error. The chain combines TRBV5-1 with TRBJ2-1; tentative D call: TRBD1 (5 bases). This CDR3 is 15 amino acids long. The V gene lost 2 bases and the J gene lost 8 bases, with 17 bases spanning the gap. Germline assignment: CDR1 SGHRS and CDR2 YFSETQ. This chain's CDR3 is CASSFRTRPVYEQFF. As DNA, the CDR3 is TGCGCCAGCAGCTTCCGGACAAGGCCTGTCTATGAGCAGTTCTTC.

V usage is TRBV19 and J usage is TRBJ2-7; 7 bases align to TRBD2. V gave up 9 bases and J gave up 9 bases; unmatched junction bases: 8. Germline V CDR1 and CDR2: LNHDA, SQIVND (reference sequence). CDR3 size: 11 residues. For the CDR3, the DNA is TGTGCCAGCAGGGACGGACTAGGGCAGTACTTC. Amino acid sequence: CASRDGLGQYF.